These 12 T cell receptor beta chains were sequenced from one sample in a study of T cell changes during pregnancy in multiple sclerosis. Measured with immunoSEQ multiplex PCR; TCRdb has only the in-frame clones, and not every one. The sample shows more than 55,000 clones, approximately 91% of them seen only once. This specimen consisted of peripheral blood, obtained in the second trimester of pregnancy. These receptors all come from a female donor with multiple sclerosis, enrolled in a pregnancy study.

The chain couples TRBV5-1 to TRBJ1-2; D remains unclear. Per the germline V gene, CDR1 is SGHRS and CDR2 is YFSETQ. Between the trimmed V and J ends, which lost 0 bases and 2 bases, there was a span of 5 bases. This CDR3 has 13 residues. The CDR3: CASSLEQNYGYTF. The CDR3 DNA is TGCGCCAGCAGCTTGGAACAGAACTATGGCTACACCTTC.

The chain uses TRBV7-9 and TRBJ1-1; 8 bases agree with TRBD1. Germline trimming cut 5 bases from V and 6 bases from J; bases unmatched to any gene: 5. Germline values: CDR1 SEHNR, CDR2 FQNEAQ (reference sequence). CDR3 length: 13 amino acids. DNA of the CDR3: TGTGCCAGCAGCCCGACAGGGGACCCTGAAGCTTTCTTT. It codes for CASSPTGDPEAFF.

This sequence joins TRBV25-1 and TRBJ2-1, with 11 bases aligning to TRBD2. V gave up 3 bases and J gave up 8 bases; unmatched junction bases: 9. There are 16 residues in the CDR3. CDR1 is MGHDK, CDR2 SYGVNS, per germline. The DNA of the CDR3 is TGTGCCAGCAGTGAGTTAGCGGGGGGGCTATTCCATGAGCAGTTCTTC. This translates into CASSELAGGLFHEQFF.

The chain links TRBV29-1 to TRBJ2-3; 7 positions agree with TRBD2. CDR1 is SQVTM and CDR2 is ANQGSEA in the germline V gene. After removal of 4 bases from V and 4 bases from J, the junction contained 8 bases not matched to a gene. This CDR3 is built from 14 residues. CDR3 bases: TGCAGCGTTGTGGTGGGGGGGATGGCAGATACGCAGTATTTT. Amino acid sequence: CSVVVGGMADTQYF.

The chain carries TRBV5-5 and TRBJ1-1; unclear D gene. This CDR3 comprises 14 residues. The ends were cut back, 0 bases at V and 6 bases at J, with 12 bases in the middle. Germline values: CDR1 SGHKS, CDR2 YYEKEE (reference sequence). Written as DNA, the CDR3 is TGTGCCAGCAGCTTGGACCCGGGTTTTTCTGAAGCTTTCTTT. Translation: CASSLDPGFSEAFF.

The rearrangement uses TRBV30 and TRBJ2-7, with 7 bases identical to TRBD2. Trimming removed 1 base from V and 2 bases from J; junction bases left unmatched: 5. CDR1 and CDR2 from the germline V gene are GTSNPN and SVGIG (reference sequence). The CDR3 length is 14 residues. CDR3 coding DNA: TGTGCCTGGAGTGCCACCGGACTAGCCTACGAGCAGTACTTC. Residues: CAWSATGLAYEQYF.

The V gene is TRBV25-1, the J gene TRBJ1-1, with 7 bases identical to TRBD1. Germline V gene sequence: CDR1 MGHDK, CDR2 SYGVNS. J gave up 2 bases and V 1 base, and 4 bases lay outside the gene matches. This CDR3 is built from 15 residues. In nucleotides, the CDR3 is TGTGCCAGCAGTGAATGGGACAGAGTAAACACTGAAGCTTTCTTT. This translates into CASSEWDRVNTEAFF.

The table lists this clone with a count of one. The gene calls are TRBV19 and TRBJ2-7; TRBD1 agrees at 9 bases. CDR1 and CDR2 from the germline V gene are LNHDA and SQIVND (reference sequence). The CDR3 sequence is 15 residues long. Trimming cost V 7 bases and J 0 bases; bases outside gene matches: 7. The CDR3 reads CASTPRDRDSYEQYF. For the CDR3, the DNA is TGTGCCAGTACCCCCAGGGACAGGGACTCCTACGAGCAGTACTTC.

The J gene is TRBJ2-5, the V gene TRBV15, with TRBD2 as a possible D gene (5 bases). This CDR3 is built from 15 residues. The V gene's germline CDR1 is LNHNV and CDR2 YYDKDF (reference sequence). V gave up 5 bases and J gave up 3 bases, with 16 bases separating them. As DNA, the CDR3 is TGTGCCACCAGCCGTAGCGACATGCAGAAAGAGACCCAGTACTTC. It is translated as CATSRSDMQKETQYF.

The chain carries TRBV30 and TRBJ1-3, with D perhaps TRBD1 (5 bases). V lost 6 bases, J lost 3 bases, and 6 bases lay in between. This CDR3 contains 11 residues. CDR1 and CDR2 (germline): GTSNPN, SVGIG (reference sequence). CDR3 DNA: TGTGCCTGCAGGGTTGGAAACACCATATATTTT. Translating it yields CACRVGNTIYF.

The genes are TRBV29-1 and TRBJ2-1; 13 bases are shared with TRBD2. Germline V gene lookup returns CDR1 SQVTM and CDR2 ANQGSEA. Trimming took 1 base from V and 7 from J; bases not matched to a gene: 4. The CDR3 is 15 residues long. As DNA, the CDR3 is TGCAGCGTTGAAGTGGGGACTAGCGGGAAAAATGAGCAGTTCTTC. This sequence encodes CSVEVGTSGKNEQFF.

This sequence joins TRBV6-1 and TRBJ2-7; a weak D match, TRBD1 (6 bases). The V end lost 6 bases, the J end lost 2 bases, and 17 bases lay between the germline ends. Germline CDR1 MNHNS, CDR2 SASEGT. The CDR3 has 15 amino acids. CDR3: CASSEGPDSTYEQYF. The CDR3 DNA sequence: TGTGCCAGCAGCGAGGGCCCGGACAGCACCTACGAGCAGTACTTC.